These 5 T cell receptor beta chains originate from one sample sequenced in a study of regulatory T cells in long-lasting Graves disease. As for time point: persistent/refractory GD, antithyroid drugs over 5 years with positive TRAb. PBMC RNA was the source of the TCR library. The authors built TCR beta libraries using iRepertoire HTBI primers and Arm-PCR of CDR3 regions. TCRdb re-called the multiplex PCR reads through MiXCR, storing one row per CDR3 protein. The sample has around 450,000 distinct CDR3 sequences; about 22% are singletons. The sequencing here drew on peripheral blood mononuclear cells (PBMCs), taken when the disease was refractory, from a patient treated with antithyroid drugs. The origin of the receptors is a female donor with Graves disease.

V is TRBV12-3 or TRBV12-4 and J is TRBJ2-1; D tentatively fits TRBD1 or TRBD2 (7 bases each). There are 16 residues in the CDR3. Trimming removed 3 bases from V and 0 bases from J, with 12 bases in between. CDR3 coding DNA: TGTGCCAGCAGTTTTGGGGAGGGGGCCTCCTACAATGAGCAGTTCTTC. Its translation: CASSFGEGASYNEQFF.

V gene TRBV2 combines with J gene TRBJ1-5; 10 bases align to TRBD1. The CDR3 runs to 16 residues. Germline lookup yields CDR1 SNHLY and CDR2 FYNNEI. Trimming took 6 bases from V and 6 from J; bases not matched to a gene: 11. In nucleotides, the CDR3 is TGTGCCAGCAGCCGGGACAGGGGCGGGGGTCGTCAGCCCCAGCATTTT. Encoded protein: CASSRDRGGGRQPQHF. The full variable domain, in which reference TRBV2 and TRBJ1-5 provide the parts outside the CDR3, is EPEVTQTPSHQVTQMGQEVILRCVPISNHLYFYWYRQILGQKVEFLVSFYNNEISEKSEIFDDQFSVERPDGSNFTLKIRSTKLEDSAMYFCASSRDRGGGRQPQHFGDGTRLSIL.

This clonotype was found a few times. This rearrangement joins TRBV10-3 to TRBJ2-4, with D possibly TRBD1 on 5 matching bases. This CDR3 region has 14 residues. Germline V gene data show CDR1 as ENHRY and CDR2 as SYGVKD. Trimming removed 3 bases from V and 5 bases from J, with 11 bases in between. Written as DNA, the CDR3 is TGTGCCATCAGTGAACAGGTTACCGAAAACATTCAGTACTTC. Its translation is CAISEQVTENIQYF.

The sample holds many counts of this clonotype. The CDR3 region has the DNA TGTGCCAGCAGCCCTACCTCCTTGTACGAGCAGTACTTC. Protein: CASSPTSLYEQYF. The gene calls are TRBV6-1 and TRBJ2-7; no clear D. The V end was cut by 6 bases, the J end by 4 bases, with 13 bases between. The CDR3 has 13 residues. CDR1 is MNHNS, CDR2 SASEGT, per germline.

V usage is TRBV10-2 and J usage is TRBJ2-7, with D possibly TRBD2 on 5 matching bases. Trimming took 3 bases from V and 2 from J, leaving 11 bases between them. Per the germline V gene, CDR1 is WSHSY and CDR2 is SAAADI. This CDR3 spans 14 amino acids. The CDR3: CASSDRTGTYEQYF. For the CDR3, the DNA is TGCGCCAGCAGTGACAGGACCGGGACCTACGAGCAGTACTTC.